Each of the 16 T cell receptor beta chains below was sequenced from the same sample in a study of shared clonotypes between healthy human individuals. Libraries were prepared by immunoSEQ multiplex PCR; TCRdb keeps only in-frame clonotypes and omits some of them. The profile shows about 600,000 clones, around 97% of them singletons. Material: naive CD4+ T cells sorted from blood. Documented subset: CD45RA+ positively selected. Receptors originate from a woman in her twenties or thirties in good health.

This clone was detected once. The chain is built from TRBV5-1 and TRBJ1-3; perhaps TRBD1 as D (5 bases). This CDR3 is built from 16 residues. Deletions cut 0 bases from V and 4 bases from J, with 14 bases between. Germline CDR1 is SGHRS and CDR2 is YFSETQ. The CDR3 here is CASSLGAGGEGNTIYF. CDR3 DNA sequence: TGCGCCAGCAGCTTGGGTGCGGGGGGTGAAGGAAACACCATATATTTT. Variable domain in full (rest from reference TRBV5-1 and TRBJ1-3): KAGVTQTPRYLIKTRGQQVTLSCSPISGHRSVSWYQQTPGQGLQFLFEYFSETQRNKGNFPGRFSGRQFSNSRSEMNVSTLELGDSALYLCASSLGAGGEGNTIYFGEGSWLTVV.

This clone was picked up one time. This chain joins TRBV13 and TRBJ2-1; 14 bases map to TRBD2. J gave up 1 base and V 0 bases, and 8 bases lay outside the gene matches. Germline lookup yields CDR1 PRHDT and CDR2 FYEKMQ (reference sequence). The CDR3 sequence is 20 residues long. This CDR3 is CASSLGPGLAGESSYNEQFF. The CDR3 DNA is TGTGCCAGCAGCTTAGGCCCGGGACTAGCGGGAGAAAGTTCCTACAATGAGCAGTTCTTC.

The CDR3 loop reads CASSLAPMGQGLGEAFF. For the CDR3, the DNA is TGTGCCAGCAGCTTAGCGCCTATGGGACAGGGGTTGGGTGAAGCTTTCTTT. V and J are TRBV7-9 and TRBJ1-1, with 10 positions matching TRBD1. Trimming took 0 bases from V and 7 from J; bases not matched to a gene: 11. CDR3 length: 17 amino acids. Germline CDR1 reads SEHNR; CDR2 reads FQNEAQ (reference sequence).

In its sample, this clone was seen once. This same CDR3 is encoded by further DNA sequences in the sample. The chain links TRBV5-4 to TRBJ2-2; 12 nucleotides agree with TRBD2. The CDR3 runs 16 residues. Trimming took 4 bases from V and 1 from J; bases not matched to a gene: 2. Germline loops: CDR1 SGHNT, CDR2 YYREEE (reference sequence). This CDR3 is CASSQGLAGNTGELFF. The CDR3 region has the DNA TGTGCCAGCAGCCAGGGACTAGCGGGGAACACCGGGGAGCTGTTTTTT.

The CDR3 bases are TGTGCCAGCAGCCAAGTCTACGGGAGGGCCCACGAGCAGTACTTC. This codes for CASSQVYGRAHEQYF. This sequence joins TRBV14 and TRBJ2-7; 8 bases align to TRBD2. Germline V gene data show CDR1 as SGHDN and CDR2 as FVKESK. With V trimmed by 1 base and J by 5 bases, 7 bases remained unmatched. The CDR3 has 15 residues.

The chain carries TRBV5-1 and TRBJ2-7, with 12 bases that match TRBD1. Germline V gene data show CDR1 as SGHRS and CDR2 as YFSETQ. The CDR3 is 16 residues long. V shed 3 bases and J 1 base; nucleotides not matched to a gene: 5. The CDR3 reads CASSSRDRGLSYEQYF. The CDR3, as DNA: TGCGCCAGCAGCTCCCGGGACAGGGGGCTGTCCTACGAGCAGTACTTC.

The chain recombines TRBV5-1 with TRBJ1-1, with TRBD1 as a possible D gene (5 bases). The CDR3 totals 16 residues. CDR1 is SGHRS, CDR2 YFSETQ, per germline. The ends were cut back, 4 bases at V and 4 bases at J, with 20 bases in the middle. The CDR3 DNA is TGCGCCAGCAGCCCCCTCGGGGGATCGGCAAGCACTGAAGCTTTCTTT. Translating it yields CASSPLGGSASTEAFF.

As DNA, the CDR3 is TGTGCCAGCAGCCTACTGACCGAAATTAACTATGGCTACACCTTC. The encoded protein is CASSLLTEINYGYTF. The chain uses TRBV28 and TRBJ1-2; D not resolved. The germline V and J ends were trimmed by 6 bases and 1 base, with 15 bases remaining between them. The germline V gene has CDR1 MDHEN and CDR2 SYDVKM. The CDR3 is 15 amino acids.

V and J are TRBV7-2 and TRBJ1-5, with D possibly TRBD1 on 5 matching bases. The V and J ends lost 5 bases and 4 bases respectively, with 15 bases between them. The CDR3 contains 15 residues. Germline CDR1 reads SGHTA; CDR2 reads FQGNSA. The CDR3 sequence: CASSPQGPINQPQHF. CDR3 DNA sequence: TGTGCCAGCAGCCCCCAGGGCCCGATAAATCAGCCCCAGCATTTT.

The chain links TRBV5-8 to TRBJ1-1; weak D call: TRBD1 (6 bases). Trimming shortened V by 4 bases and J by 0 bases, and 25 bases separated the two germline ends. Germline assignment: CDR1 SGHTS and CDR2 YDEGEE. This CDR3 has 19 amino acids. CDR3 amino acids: CASSQMTTGYRGMNTEAFF. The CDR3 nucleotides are TGTGCCAGCAGCCAAATGACCACAGGGTATAGGGGTATGAACACTGAAGCTTTCTTT.

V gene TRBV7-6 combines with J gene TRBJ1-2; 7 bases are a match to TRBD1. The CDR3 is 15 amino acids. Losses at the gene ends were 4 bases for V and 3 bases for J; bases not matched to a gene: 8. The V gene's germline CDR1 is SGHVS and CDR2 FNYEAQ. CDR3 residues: CASSSEPQGDYGYTF. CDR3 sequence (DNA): TGTGCCAGCAGCTCCGAGCCCCAGGGGGACTATGGCTACACCTTC.

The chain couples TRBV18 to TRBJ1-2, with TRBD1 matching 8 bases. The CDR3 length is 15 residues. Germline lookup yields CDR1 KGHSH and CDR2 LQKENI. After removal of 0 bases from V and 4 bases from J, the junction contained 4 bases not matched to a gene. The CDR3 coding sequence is TGTGCCAGCTCACCACCGGGACAGGCTACCTATGGCTACACCTTC. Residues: CASSPPGQATYGYTF.

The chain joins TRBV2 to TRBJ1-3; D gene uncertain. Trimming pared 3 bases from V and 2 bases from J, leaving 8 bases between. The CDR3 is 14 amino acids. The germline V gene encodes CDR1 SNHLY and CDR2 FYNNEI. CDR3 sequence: CASSEVSAGNTIYF. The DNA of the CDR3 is TGTGCCAGCAGTGAGGTTTCAGCTGGAAACACCATATATTTT.

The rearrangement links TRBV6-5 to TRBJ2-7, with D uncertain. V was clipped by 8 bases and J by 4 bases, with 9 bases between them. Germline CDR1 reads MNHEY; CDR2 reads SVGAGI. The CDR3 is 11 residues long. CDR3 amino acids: CASGEGYEQYF. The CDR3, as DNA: TGTGCCAGCGGTGAAGGGTACGAGCAGTACTTC.

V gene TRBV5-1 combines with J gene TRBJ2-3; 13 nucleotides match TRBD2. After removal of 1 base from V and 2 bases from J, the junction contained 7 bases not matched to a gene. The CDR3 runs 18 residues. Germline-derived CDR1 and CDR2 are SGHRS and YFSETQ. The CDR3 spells CASSLPRTSGSDTDTQYF. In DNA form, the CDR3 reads TGCGCCAGCAGCTTGCCCCGGACTAGCGGGAGTGACACAGATACGCAGTATTTT.

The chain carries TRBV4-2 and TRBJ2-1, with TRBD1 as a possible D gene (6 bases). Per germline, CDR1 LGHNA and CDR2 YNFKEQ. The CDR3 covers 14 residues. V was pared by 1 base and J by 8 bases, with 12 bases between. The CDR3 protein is CASSQAGDNYEQFF. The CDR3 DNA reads TGTGCCAGCAGCCAAGCAGGGGACAATTATGAGCAGTTCTTC.